This T cell receptor (beta chain) was captured in a study of chemoradiotherapy in HPV16-positive cancers. Study observations and caveats: HPV-specific T cells were functionally defined from only two HPV16-positive patients.

Profiled with immunoSEQ multiplex PCR; TCRdb holds only in-frame clones, not every one. Seen here are roughly 9,800 clones, 65% to 70% observed once, and the top ten hold around 14%. This clone was counted only a few times. Its antigen is currently unknown. Between the trimmed V and J ends, which lost 5 bases and 6 bases, there was a span of 14 bases. CDR3 length equals 12 residues. Germline V gene data show CDR1 as SQVTM and CDR2 as ANQGSEA. This chain joins TRBV29-1 and TRBJ2-7, with D hard to call. The sample here was taken from a patient who underwent chemoradiotherapy. This TCR was recovered from a human donor with HPV-associated anogenital cancer. CDR3 in amino acids: CSVRSGLLEQYF. The CDR3 region has the DNA TGCAGCGTTAGGTCAGGCCTCCTCGAGCAGTACTTC.